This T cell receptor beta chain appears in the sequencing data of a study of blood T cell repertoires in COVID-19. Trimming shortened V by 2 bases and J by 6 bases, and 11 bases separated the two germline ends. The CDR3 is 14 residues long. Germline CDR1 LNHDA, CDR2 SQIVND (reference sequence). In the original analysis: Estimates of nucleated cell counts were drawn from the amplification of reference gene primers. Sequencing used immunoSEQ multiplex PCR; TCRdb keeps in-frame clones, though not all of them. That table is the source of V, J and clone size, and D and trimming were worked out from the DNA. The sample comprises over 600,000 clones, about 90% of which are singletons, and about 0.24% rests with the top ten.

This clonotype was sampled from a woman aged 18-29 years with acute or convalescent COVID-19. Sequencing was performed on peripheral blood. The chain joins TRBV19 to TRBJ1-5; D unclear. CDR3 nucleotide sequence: TGTGCCAGTAGTATAACGGGGAACGGTCAGCCCCAGCATTTT. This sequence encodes CASSITGNGQPQHF.